The rows below give T cell receptor beta chains drawn from one sample of a study of graft-versus-host responses after intestinal transplantation. The data were produced by immunoSEQ multiplex PCR, yet TCRdb's version contains in-frame clones alone and is incomplete. Altogether over 80,000 clones are present, 91% being singletons, with the ten largest covering about 0.18%. Antigens of these TCRs are unknown. Sequencing was performed on unstimulated CD4+ T cells sorted from spleen or lymph node cells, taken before transplant. All receptors come from a human donor who was the organ donor for an intestinal transplant. CDR3s include the opening cysteine and the closing phenylalanine or tryptophan. D genes are given only for firm matches. Some rows have no size entry. The others give once, few or many, or a class for an expanded clone.

d_gene	abundance	j_gene	v_gene	CDR3aa	CDR3nt
TRBD1	.	TRBJ1-1	TRBV6-5	CASSSSRGQGAVRAFF	TGTGCCAGCAGTTCCTCTAGAGGACAGGGCGCCGTGAGGGCTTTCTTT
.	.	TRBJ2-1	TRBV4-1	CASSRLETGGNEQFF	TGCGCCAGCAGCCGGTTAGAGACAGGCGGCAATGAGCAGTTCTTC
TRBD2	.	TRBJ2-3	TRBV11-3	CASSPGRTSTDTQYF	TGTGCCAGCAGCCCCGGGAGGACTAGCACAGATACGCAGTATTTT
TRBD2	.	TRBJ2-2	TRBV7-9	CASSLMAGGPAAGELFF	TGTGCCAGCAGCTTAATGGCGGGGGGGCCCGCCGCCGGGGAGCTGTTTTTT
TRBD2	.	TRBJ2-1	TRBV27	CASRGGGGTSEQFF	TGTGCCAGCCGGGGGGGCGGGGGGACGAGTGAGCAGTTCTTC
.	.	TRBJ2-1	TRBV4-1	CASSQDSEGAANPPEQFF	TGCGCCAGCAGCCAAGATTCAGAGGGTGCGGCGAACCCCCCCGAGCAGTTCTTC
.	.	TRBJ1-6	TRBV10-3	CAISDSNSPLHF	TGTGCCATCAGTGACAGTAATTCACCCCTCCACTTT
TRBD2	.	TRBJ2-7	TRBV7-3	CASSPSGTRVYEQYF	TGTGCCAGCAGCCCTAGCGGGACTAGGGTCTACGAGCAGTACTTC
.	.	TRBJ2-5	TRBV5-6	CASSLGGRGETQYF	TGTGCCAGCAGCTTGGGAGGGAGAGGAGAGACCCAGTACTTC
.	.	TRBJ1-1	TRBV6-5	CASSYSPGNMNTEAFF	TGTGCCAGCAGTTACTCCCCGGGAAATATGAACACTGAAGCTTTCTTT
.	.	TRBJ1-5	TRBV2	CASSEPGIGNQPQHF	TGTGCCAGCAGTGAACCGGGAATAGGGAATCAGCCCCAGCATTTT
.	.	TRBJ1-5	TRBV30	CAWSVSGTKAQPQHF	TGTGCCTGGAGTGTATCGGGGACTAAGGCTCAGCCCCAGCATTTT
.	.	TRBJ1-1	TRBV11-3	CASSFFGQEAFF	TGTGCCAGCAGCTTCTTCGGACAGGAAGCTTTCTTT
.	.	TRBJ1-3	TRBV7-9	CASSPLGGERNTIYF	TGTGCCAGCAGCCCTTTAGGCGGGGAGAGAAACACCATATATTTT
TRBD1	.	TRBJ1-2	TRBV7-8	CASSLVGGGSSGYGYTF	TGTGCCAGCAGCTTAGTAGGAGGGGGCTCCTCCGGATATGGCTACACCTTC
.	.	TRBJ2-3	TRBV19	CASRRALGTDTQYF	TGTGCCAGTAGGCGGGCTTTGGGCACAGATACGCAGTATTTT
TRBD2	once	TRBJ2-1	TRBV6-5	CASTSSGGDEQFF	TGTGCCAGCACCTCCTCGGGGGGGGATGAGCAGTTCTTC
.	once	TRBJ2-7	TRBV27	CASSLQGTYEQYF	TGTGCCAGCAGTTTACAGGGAACCTACGAGCAGTACTTC
TRBD2	.	TRBJ2-7	TRBV4-1	CASSQDEAGLAGYEQYF	TGCGCCAGCAGCCAAGATGAGGCGGGACTAGCGGGGTACGAGCAGTACTTC
.	.	TRBJ2-3	TRBV6-1	CASSEAGADTQYF	TGTGCCAGCAGTGAGGCAGGGGCAGATACGCAGTATTTT
TRBD1	.	TRBJ1-6	TRBV18	CASSPDRVGYNSPLHF	TGTGCCAGCTCTCCCGACAGGGTGGGATATAATTCACCCCTCCACTTT
.	.	TRBJ1-4	TRBV30	CAWSHGNFNEKLFF	TGTGCCTGGAGTCACGGGAACTTTAATGAAAAACTGTTTTTT
.	.	TRBJ2-1	TRBV7-2	CASSLATAAYNEQFF	TGTGCCAGCAGCTTAGCCACTGCTGCCTACAATGAGCAGTTCTTC
.	.	TRBJ2-7	TRBV18	CASSPLVVAGYYEQYF	TGTGCCAGCTCACCACTCGTGGTGGCAGGGTACTACGAGCAGTACTTC
TRBD1	.	TRBJ1-2	TRBV19	CASSLDRFGGYTF	TGTGCCAGTAGCCTGGACAGGTTTGGTGGCTACACCTTC
TRBD1	few	TRBJ2-7	TRBV10-1	CASSEGGQGRPLLEQYF	TGCGCCAGCAGTGAAGGGGGACAGGGAAGGCCTCTTCTCGAGCAGTACTTC